These 16 T cell receptor beta chains were sequenced from one sample in a study of cytomegalovirus exposure and HLA in healthy donors. It was with 60 Vbeta and 13 Jbeta primers that the PCR ran. Sequenced by immunoSEQ multiplex PCR; TCRdb stores in-frame clones only, minus some. The sample holds 190,000 or so clones, 80% seen once. Specimen: PBMCs. Receptor source: a boy aged 10-17 years in good health and CMV-seronegative.

The chain carries TRBV5-6 and TRBJ1-5; a weak D match, TRBD1 (5 bases). V gave up 4 bases and J gave up 2 bases, with 19 bases separating them. Germline lookup yields CDR1 SGHDT and CDR2 YYEEEE. The CDR3 runs to 17 residues. DNA of the CDR3: TGTGCCAGCAGCCCGTGGGCAGGGAAGGAAGGCAATCAGCCCCAGCATTTT. Translated, it gives CASSPWAGKEGNQPQHF.

The genes are TRBV7-3 and TRBJ2-2, with TRBD2 identical over 8 bases. This CDR3 has 14 amino acids. The V gene's germline CDR1 is SGHTA and CDR2 FQGTGA. J was trimmed by 9 bases and V by 5 bases; bases with no gene match: 8. The CDR3 sequence: CASSPKRETRELFF. CDR3 nucleotides: TGTGCCAGCAGCCCCAAGCGGGAGACTCGGGAGCTGTTTTTT.

V is TRBV18 and J is TRBJ2-5; TRBD2 matches 8 bases. The assigned J gene may be wrong: the sequence end matches TRBJ2-7 better. CDR1 is KGHSH, CDR2 LQKENI, per germline. The CDR3 has 19 residues. The CDR3 region has the DNA TGTGCCAGCTCACCTCGAGGGGTTAGCGGGAAGTTAGGATCCTACGAGCAGTACTTC. This sequence encodes CASSPRGVSGKLGSYEQYF.

The chain recombines TRBV7-3 with TRBJ1-1, with a tentative D call TRBD1 (6 bases). Deletions cut 9 bases from V and 4 bases from J, with 18 bases between. CDR1 and CDR2 (germline): SGHTA, FQGTGA. The CDR3 runs to 14 residues. The DNA for the CDR3 is TGTGCCAGTGGGGAGGGGGGAACCTTCACTGAAGCTTTCTTT. Protein sequence: CASGEGGTFTEAFF.

The DNA for the CDR3 is TGCAGCGTTGAAAGGCGGAGATCTAATGAAAAACTGTTTTTT. It codes for CSVERRRSNEKLFF. The chain couples TRBV29-1 to TRBJ1-4; D is uncertain. This CDR3 region has 14 residues. The V end lost 2 bases, the J end lost 3 bases, and 10 bases lay between the germline ends. Germline CDR1 is SQVTM and CDR2 is ANQGSEA.

The chain has TRBV5-4 and TRBJ2-1; 8 bases line up with TRBD1. The CDR3 has 16 residues. V was clipped by 0 bases and J by 0 bases; unmatched bases: 2. Per the germline V gene, CDR1 is SGHNT and CDR2 is YYREEE (reference sequence). Here the CDR3 DNA reads TGTGCCAGCAGCTTGGCCGGGACAGGCTCCTACAATGAGCAGTTCTTC. Its translation is CASSLAGTGSYNEQFF.

The rearrangement uses TRBV18 and TRBJ1-2, with D unclear. The CDR3 is 11 amino acids. The ends were cut back, 6 bases at V and 5 bases at J, with 7 bases in the middle. CDR1 KGHSH and CDR2 LQKENI come from the germline V gene. The CDR3 reads CASSSEYGYTF. In DNA form, the CDR3 reads TGTGCCAGCTCCAGTGAATATGGCTACACCTTC.

The chain carries TRBV13 and TRBJ2-3; 14 bases are a match to TRBD2. V lost 4 bases, J lost 5 bases, and 8 bases stayed unmatched. From germline, CDR1 is PRHDT and CDR2 FYEKMQ (reference sequence). This CDR3 is built from 17 residues. The CDR3 loop is CASSSLGLAGVEDTQYF. The CDR3, as DNA: TGTGCCAGCAGCTCATTGGGACTAGCGGGAGTGGAAGATACGCAGTATTTT.

V usage is TRBV5-4 and J usage is TRBJ2-6; 7 bases agree with TRBD1. Germline CDR1 reads SGHNT; CDR2 reads YYREEE (reference sequence). J gave up 2 bases and V 2 bases, and 7 bases lay outside the gene matches. The CDR3 covers 17 residues. The CDR3 bases are TGTGCCAGCAGCTTCGGCAGGGGGTTGGCTGGGGCCAACGTCCTGACTTTC. Amino acids: CASSFGRGLAGANVLTF.

The rearrangement uses TRBV7-9 and TRBJ1-3, with D unclear. Germline CDR1 is SEHNR and CDR2 is FQNEAQ (reference sequence). V lost 5 bases to trimming and J lost 2 bases, with 16 bases between them. The CDR3 has 16 residues. CDR3: CASSPPRALTGNTIYF. Written as DNA, the CDR3 is TGTGCCAGCAGCCCTCCCCGAGCTTTGACTGGAAACACCATATATTTT.

The chain links TRBV4-1 to TRBJ2-5; TRBD2 aligns across 8 bases. The CDR3 contains 15 residues. Germline V CDR1 and CDR2: MGHRA, YSYEKL. The V and J ends lost 0 bases and 5 bases, in that order; junction bases with no gene match: 5. CDR3 in DNA: TGCGCCAGCAGCCAAGAATTCTCGGGGGGGGAGACCCAGTACTTC. Protein product: CASSQEFSGGETQYF.

This sequence joins TRBV6-1 and TRBJ1-2, with 7 bases aligning to TRBD1. Germline V gives CDR1 MNHNS, CDR2 SASEGT. V trimming: 2 bases; J trimming: 2 bases; junction bases outside the gene matches: 8. The CDR3 runs 16 residues. The CDR3 loop is CASSEMRKTGNYGYTF. The CDR3 nucleotides are TGTGCCAGCAGTGAAATGAGGAAGACAGGGAACTATGGCTACACCTTC.

The genes are TRBV9 and TRBJ2-3, with 7 bases that match TRBD2. Germline CDR1 is SGDLS and CDR2 is YYNGEE. The V gene end was trimmed by 3 bases and the J gene end by 3 bases; junction bases not matched to a gene: 22. There are 20 residues in the CDR3. The CDR3 coding sequence is TGTGCCAGCAGCGCCGGGCGGGGGTTGCGGGAACGTTTAAGAACAGATACGCAGTATTTT. This translates into CASSAGRGLRERLRTDTQYF. Variable domain in full (rest from reference TRBV9 and TRBJ2-3): DSGVTQTPKHLITATGQRVTLRCSPRSGDLSVYWYQQSLDQGLQFLIQYYNGEERAKGNILERFSAQQFPDLHSELNLSSLELGDSALYFCASSAGRGLRERLRTDTQYFGPGTRLTVL.

About this clone itself: The junction and the germline gene differ at one end; a read error may be behind it. This chain joins TRBV7-9 and TRBJ1-1; D is perhaps TRBD1 (5 bases). Per germline, CDR1 SEHNR and CDR2 FQNEAQ (reference sequence). The CDR3 is 17 residues long. The CDR3, as DNA: TGTTCCAGCAGCCTACTAAGGGGCACAATGGCCAACACTGAAGCTTTCTTT. This gives the protein CSSSLLRGTMANTEAFF.

The chain uses TRBV13 and TRBJ1-6; no clear D gene. The germline gives CDR1 PRHDT, CDR2 FYEKMQ (reference sequence). The CDR3 runs to 15 residues. Trimming pared 3 bases from V and 9 bases from J, leaving 15 bases between. CDR3 loop: CASSLSSLQASPLHF. The CDR3 nucleotides read TGTGCCAGCAGCTTGTCGTCCCTCCAGGCTTCACCCCTCCACTTT.

V and J are TRBV29-1 and TRBJ2-7; D is perhaps TRBD2 (6 bases). Germline CDR1 is SQVTM and CDR2 is ANQGSEA. The CDR3 covers 10 residues. V dropped 5 bases and J dropped 7 bases, with 9 bases sitting between them. The chain's CDR3 is CSVSGREQYF. The CDR3 DNA is TGCAGCGTTTCGGGGAGGGAGCAGTACTTC.